These 5 T cell receptor beta chains share one sample of origin, sequenced in a study of blood T cell repertoires in COVID-19. Here immunoSEQ multiplex PCR was the method, and the copy in TCRdb shows in-frame clones only, minus some. The table lists roughly 300,000 clones, over 75% of them singletons. The sample taken for sequencing was PBMCs or T cells enriched from blood (not recorded which). The source of these receptors is a woman aged 30 to 39 who had recovered from COVID-19.

Regarding this clone: This CDR3 is also generated by other DNA sequences in the sample. V is TRBV19 and J is TRBJ2-2; 8 positions agree with TRBD1. The CDR3 runs to 15 residues. V was pared by 6 bases and J by 0 bases, with 3 bases of the junction left unmatched. Germline assignment: CDR1 LNHDA and CDR2 SQIVND (reference sequence). The CDR3 region is CASRRGQANTGELFF. In nucleotides, the CDR3 is TGTGCCAGTAGACGGGGACAGGCGAACACCGGGGAGCTGTTTTTT.

The chain employs TRBV2 and TRBJ1-2, with D perhaps matching TRBD1 (6 bases). Per germline, CDR1 SNHLY and CDR2 FYNNEI. The CDR3 is 13 amino acids. V lost 3 bases, J lost 6 bases, and 11 bases lay in between. The CDR3 protein is CASSERPGDGYTF. The DNA for the CDR3 is TGTGCCAGCAGTGAGCGGCCAGGGGATGGCTACACCTTC.

The chain joins TRBV18 to TRBJ1-1; no clear D. This CDR3 region has 16 residues. Germline loops: CDR1 KGHSH, CDR2 LQKENI. The V end was cut by 6 bases, the J end by 0 bases, with 17 bases between. Here the CDR3 DNA reads TGTGCCAGCTCCGCCGTGGGCGCGGGGTTGAACACTGAAGCTTTCTTT. Protein: CASSAVGAGLNTEAFF.

V is TRBV18 and J is TRBJ1-2, with a tentative D call TRBD1 (6 bases). Trimming took 3 bases from V and 4 from J, leaving 12 bases between them. The CDR3 is 14 amino acids. Germline lookup yields CDR1 KGHSH and CDR2 LQKENI. CDR3 protein: CASSPPGHLYGYTF. CDR3 in DNA: TGTGCCAGCTCACCGCCGGGACATCTCTATGGCTACACCTTC.

The V call is TRBV12-5, the J call TRBJ2-2; 12 nucleotides match TRBD2. The germline gives CDR1 LGHNT, CDR2 FRNRAP. After removal of 7 bases from V and 0 bases from J, the junction contained 12 bases not matched to a gene. This CDR3 contains 19 residues. The CDR3 DNA sequence: TGTGCTAGTGTTCCTGAAACTAGCGGGGGGAACGCGAACACCGGGGAGCTGTTTTTT. Protein sequence: CASVPETSGGNANTGELFF.